The 17 T cell receptor beta chains reported below all come from one sample, sequenced in a study of cytomegalovirus exposure and HLA in healthy donors (dated by TCRdb to the late 2010s). Library creation used the immunoSEQ multiplex PCR assay. For the multiplex PCR, a mixture combining 60 forward primers for TCR Vbeta segments and 13 reverse primers for TCR Jbeta segments was used. TCRdb stores this immuneACCESS table with in-frame sequences only. Part of the clones is absent; in the studies checked, under half of the shortfall reflects unresolved V genes, and no reason is known for the rest. The sample has roughly 190,000 clones on record, 81% of them singletons. Around 2% of the sample rests with the top ten. Sequencing used PBMCs. The origin of the receptors is a man between 18 and 35 years old in good health and CMV-seronegative.

The rearrangement links TRBV5-4 to TRBJ2-7; 10 positions match TRBD1. With V trimmed by 4 bases and J by 5 bases, 9 bases remained unmatched. Germline lookup yields CDR1 SGHNT and CDR2 YYREEE (reference sequence). The CDR3 length is 15 residues. The chain's CDR3 is CASSPSGTGVHEQYF. CDR3 coding DNA: TGTGCCAGCAGCCCCTCCGGGACAGGGGTCCACGAGCAGTACTTC.

A single count supports this clone. The rearrangement links TRBV29-1 to TRBJ1-1; 8 nucleotides line up with TRBD1. Germline V gives CDR1 SQVTM, CDR2 ANQGSEA. The CDR3 has 13 amino acids. The CDR3, as DNA: TGCAGTGGCATCGCAGGGGGCGACACTGAAGCTTTCTTT. Its translation is CSGIAGGDTEAFF.

The rearrangement uses TRBV5-4 and TRBJ1-3; TRBD1 matches at 7 bases. Germline lookup yields CDR1 SGHNT and CDR2 YYREEE (reference sequence). The junction had 13 bases not matched to a gene; V was cut back by 4 bases and J by 0 bases. This CDR3 region has 18 residues. This chain's CDR3 is CASSQGTGTVVSGNTIYF. CDR3 in DNA: TGTGCCAGCAGCCAAGGTACCGGGACAGTGGTCTCTGGAAACACCATATATTTT.

The chain uses TRBV4-3 and TRBJ1-3; weak D call: TRBD1 (5 bases). Trimming removed 0 bases from V and 4 bases from J, with 10 bases in between. CDR1 and CDR2 from the germline V gene are LGHNA and YSLEER. The CDR3 sequence is 15 residues long. The DNA for the CDR3 is TGCGCCAGCAGCCAAGAGGGTCGGGGGGGAAACACCATATATTTT. It is translated as CASSQEGRGGNTIYF.

The CDR3 loop is CASSDEGQGGNYEQYF. Here the CDR3 DNA reads TGTGCCAGCAGTGACGAAGGACAGGGCGGGAACTACGAGCAGTACTTC. The chain combines TRBV6-4 with TRBJ2-7; 8 nucleotides line up with TRBD1. V dropped 2 bases and J dropped 3; count of bases not matched to a gene: 9. There are 16 residues in the CDR3. The germline CDR1 and CDR2 sequences are MRHNA and SNTAGT.

This clone was counted only a few times. The rearrangement uses TRBV25-1 and TRBJ1-1; D remains unclear. The germline V gene has CDR1 MGHDK and CDR2 SYGVNS. The V end was cut by 6 bases, the J end by 1 base, with 12 bases between. The CDR3 spans 14 residues. The CDR3 DNA reads as TGTGCCAGCAGCGATACAACACGGAACACTGAAGCTTTCTTT. Translated: CASSDTTRNTEAFF.

J is TRBJ2-5 and V is TRBV15; D is perhaps TRBD2 (6 bases). The CDR3 loop spans 16 amino acids. The V end was cut by 3 bases, the J end by 0 bases, with 14 bases between. Germline assignment: CDR1 LNHNV and CDR2 YYDKDF (reference sequence). This CDR3 is CATSSELAEYQETQYF. In nucleotides, the CDR3 is TGTGCCACCAGCAGTGAACTAGCCGAGTACCAAGAGACCCAGTACTTC.

This clone was seen a few times. The V call is TRBV7-6, the J call TRBJ2-7, with no clear D. Germline loops: CDR1 SGHVS, CDR2 FNYEAQ. V lost 2 bases to trimming and J lost 0 bases, with 8 bases between them. The CDR3 is made up of 14 amino acids. CDR3 amino acids: CASSLNSYSYEQYF. CDR3 coding DNA: TGTGCCAGCAGCTTAAACTCTTACTCCTACGAGCAGTACTTC.

J is TRBJ2-5 and V is TRBV28; 8 nucleotides align to TRBD1. The V and J ends lost 7 bases and 2 bases, in that order; junction bases with no gene match: 3. Germline values: CDR1 MDHEN, CDR2 SYDVKM. The CDR3 runs 13 residues. CDR3 in amino acids: CASTRTGQETQYF. Written as DNA, the CDR3 is TGTGCCAGCACCCGGACAGGGCAAGAGACCCAGTACTTC. Full variable domain (rest looked up from reference TRBV28 and TRBJ2-5): DVKVTQSSRYLVKRTGEKVFLECVQDMDHENMFWYRQDPGLGLRLIYFSYDVKMKEKGDIPEGYSVSREKKERFSLILESASTNQTSMYLCASTRTGQETQYFGPGTRLLVL.

The chain has TRBV19 and TRBJ2-4, with D tentatively TRBD1 (6 bases). Trimming took 5 bases from V and 0 from J, leaving 14 bases between them. The CDR3 length is 16 residues. The germline V gene has CDR1 LNHDA and CDR2 SQIVND (reference sequence). The CDR3 sequence is CASSSSGQLAKNIQYF. The CDR3 DNA reads TGTGCCAGTAGTTCTTCCGGACAGTTAGCCAAAAACATTCAGTACTTC.

The chain employs TRBV5-8 and TRBJ1-3; the match to TRBD1 covers 9 bases. This CDR3 region has 15 residues. Germline-derived CDR1 and CDR2 are SGHTS and YDEGEE. V shed 4 bases, J shed 2 bases, and the junction held 4 bases outside the gene matches. The CDR3 region is CASSRRTGAGNTIYF. Here the CDR3 DNA reads TGTGCCAGCAGCCGCCGGACAGGGGCTGGAAACACCATATATTTT.

This clone is a singleton in its sample. V and J are TRBV10-3 and TRBJ2-1; 12 positions match TRBD2. This CDR3 is built from 15 residues. Germline values: CDR1 ENHRY, CDR2 SYGVKD. V trimming: 4 bases; J trimming: 9 bases; junction bases outside the gene matches: 7. The CDR3 bases are TGTGCCATCAGTGTATCAGTACTAGCGGGAGGTGAGCAGTTCTTC. Residues: CAISVSVLAGGEQFF.

The chain carries TRBV2 and TRBJ1-5; a weak D match, TRBD1 (5 bases). Germline CDR1 SNHLY, CDR2 FYNNEI. CDR3 length: 15 residues. Trimming removed 5 bases at V and 0 bases at J, with 11 bases between. CDR3 protein: CASSPDSYSNQPQHF. In DNA, the CDR3 is TGTGCCAGCAGTCCCGACAGTTATAGCAATCAGCCCCAGCATTTT.

The chain links TRBV19 to TRBJ1-1, with 7 bases matching TRBD1. CDR1 is LNHDA, CDR2 SQIVND, per germline (reference sequence). V trimming: 1 base; J trimming: 1 base; junction bases outside the gene matches: 9. This CDR3 comprises 17 residues. The CDR3 here is CASSIGPRTGGNTEAFF. The CDR3 region has the DNA TGTGCCAGTAGTATAGGGCCCCGGACAGGAGGGAACACTGAAGCTTTCTTT.

V is TRBV5-5 and J is TRBJ2-3, with TRBD2 matching 10 bases. Germline-derived CDR1 and CDR2 are SGHKS and YYEKEE (reference sequence). The CDR3 is 16 residues long. Trimming cost V 2 bases and J 2 bases; bases outside gene matches: 5. The CDR3, as DNA: TGTGCCAGCAGCTTCCTAGCGGGGGAAATCACAGATACGCAGTATTTT. It translates to CASSFLAGEITDTQYF. Full variable domain (outside the CDR3, taken from reference TRBV5-5 and TRBJ2-3): DAGVTQSPTHLIKTRGQQVTLRCSPISGHKSVSWYQQVLGQGPQFIFQYYEKEERGRGNFPDRFSARQFPNYSSELNVNALLLGDSALYLCASSFLAGEITDTQYFGPGTRLTVL.

V is TRBV9 and J is TRBJ1-5; 7 bases match TRBD1. Trimming took 3 bases from V and 0 from J; bases not matched to a gene: 0. CDR3 length equals 14 residues. CDR1 and CDR2 from the germline V gene are SGDLS and YYNGEE. This chain's CDR3 is CASSGTGSNQPQHF. CDR3 in DNA: TGTGCCAGCAGCGGGACAGGTAGCAATCAGCCCCAGCATTTT.

This clone was found a few times. The gene calls are TRBV5-1 and TRBJ2-7; D is uncertain. The V gene lost 2 bases and the J gene lost 6 bases, with 15 bases spanning the gap. Germline CDR1 and CDR2: SGHRS and YFSETQ. The CDR3 spans 14 residues. CDR3 protein: CASSFTTPTTEQYF. DNA of the CDR3: TGCGCCAGCAGCTTTACTACCCCTACCACCGAGCAGTACTTC.